This TCR beta chain derives from a study of PD-1 blockade in classical Hodgkin lymphoma. The trim removed 4 bases at V and 3 bases at J, leaving 4 bases unmatched. Germline V gene lookup returns CDR1 SGHDT and CDR2 YYEEEE. The CDR3 extends over 16 amino acids. Details on this clone: Antigen specificity is unknown.

General study results and limits: Excluded were patients who started nivolumab under 1 year after ASCT, a group that had lower diversity. In newly diagnosed patients, baseline TCR diversity was reportedly below that of healthy donors. Although disease activity or prior therapy may be involved, causes of the repertoire differences remain undefined.

The method was immunoSEQ multiplex PCR; TCRdb's version includes in-frame clones alone and lacks a portion of them. This table holds fewer than 90,000 clones, about nine tenths found once. Exposure to brentuximab vedotin varied, and each patient had relapsed following autologous stem cell transplantation. The clonotype was recovered from a human donor with classical Hodgkin lymphoma. The chain joins TRBV5-6 to TRBJ2-2; 12 bases map to TRBD2. The sample in question was peripheral blood mononuclear cells (PBMCs), obtained at baseline. DNA for the CDR3: TGTGCCAGCAGCAACCGACTAGCGGGAGACACCGGGGAGCTGTTTTTT. Protein product: CASSNRLAGDTGELFF.